Presented here are 22 T cell receptor beta chains from one specimen sequenced in a study of T-cell memory formation after mild COVID-19. A single record per CDR3 protein comes from TCRdb applying MiXCR to the 5' RACE reads. Of a few hundred thousand distinct CDR3 sequences listed, approximately 15% are singletons. Specimen: PBMCs or a T cell subset sorted from them (not recorded which). These receptors all stem from a man between 18 and 35 years old who had mild COVID-19 (a few samples of this study predate the infection). Cell type and time point are not known.

In DNA, the CDR3 is TGTGCCAGCAGTCTTCCAGTTATGAACACTGAAGCTTTCTTT. Residues: CASSLPVMNTEAFF. The chain links TRBV6-6 to TRBJ1-1; D not resolved. Germline CDR1 MNHNY, CDR2 SVGAGI (reference sequence). V gave up 5 bases and J gave up 0 bases, with 10 bases separating them. This CDR3 has 14 residues.

The chain has TRBV28 and TRBJ1-1; D gene unclear. V gave up 4 bases and J gave up 4 bases, with 13 bases separating them. The germline CDR1 and CDR2 sequences are MDHEN and SYDVKM. This CDR3 is built from 14 residues. The CDR3 is CASSSLEGTTEAFF. CDR3 DNA: TGTGCCAGCAGTTCCCTTGAGGGTACCACTGAAGCTTTCTTT.

On this clonotype itself: The germline gene is not matched at one end of the junction; a read error may be the cause. The CDR3, as DNA: TGCGCCAGCAGCCAAGCAGTTTCCGGGGAGCTGTTT. Protein product: CASSQAVSGELF. The chain uses TRBV4-3 and TRBJ2-2; D may be TRBD2 (5 bases). The V gene's germline CDR1 is LGHNA and CDR2 YSLEER. The CDR3 length is 12 residues.

This clonotype has a handful of counts. The chain recombines TRBV7-9 with TRBJ2-5, with 8 positions matching TRBD1. The length of the CDR3 is 15 residues. Germline V lookup: CDR1 SEHNR, CDR2 FQNEAQ (reference sequence). V gave up 2 bases and J gave up 2 bases; unmatched junction bases: 4. The CDR3 reads CASSLWTGRQETQYF. The CDR3 region has the DNA TGTGCCAGCAGCTTATGGACAGGGAGGCAAGAGACCCAGTACTTC.

This clonotype came up a few times. This chain uses TRBV29-1 with TRBJ2-1, with D possibly being TRBD1 or TRBD2 (6 bases each). V was trimmed by 5 bases and J by 7 bases, leaving 18 bases between them. Germline loops: CDR1 SQVTM, CDR2 ANQGSEA. The CDR3 runs to 14 residues. The CDR3 protein is CSVPDRPGSNEQFF. CDR3 coding DNA: TGCAGCGTTCCTGACAGGCCCGGGAGTAATGAGCAGTTCTTC.

This clonotype was seen more than once but under ten times. J is TRBJ1-1 and V is TRBV3-1; D gene unclear. The CDR3 extends over 14 amino acids. Germline V gives CDR1 LGHDT, CDR2 YNNKEL (reference sequence). Trimming stripped 0 bases from V and 2 bases from J, with 7 bases between. The CDR3 reads CASSQEQTNTEAFF. CDR3 DNA sequence: TGTGCCAGCAGCCAAGAACAGACAAACACTGAAGCTTTCTTT.

V is TRBV7-9 and J is TRBJ2-5, with unresolved D. V gave up 6 bases and J gave up 2 bases, with 13 bases separating them. The CDR3 extends over 14 amino acids. Germline CDR1 SEHNR, CDR2 FQNEAQ (reference sequence). The CDR3 nucleotides are TGTGCCAGCAGTACTAATTGGCGGCAAGAGACCCAGTACTTC. Its protein is CASSTNWRQETQYF.

In its sample, this clonotype was seen a few times. The chain joins TRBV7-9 to TRBJ2-2, with TRBD1 identical over 9 bases. Trimming took 5 bases from V and 3 from J; bases not matched to a gene: 4. Germline values: CDR1 SEHNR, CDR2 FQNEAQ (reference sequence). The length of the CDR3 is 15 residues. The CDR3 DNA reads TGTGCCAGCAGCACCGGACAGGGGTACACCGGGGAGCTGTTTTTT. Protein product: CASSTGQGYTGELFF.

J is TRBJ1-4 and V is TRBV4-2, with 9 positions matching TRBD1. CDR1 is LGHNA and CDR2 is YNFKEQ in the germline V gene. The CDR3 sequence is 17 residues long. Trimming cost V 3 bases and J 2 bases; bases outside gene matches: 7. The CDR3 DNA follows: TGTGCCAGCAGCCAGGGACAGGGAGTGAGGACTAATGAAAAACTGTTTTTT. Its protein product is CASSQGQGVRTNEKLFF.

The table lists this clonotype with a few counts. The chain combines TRBV4-1 with TRBJ2-3, with 12 bases aligning to TRBD2. With 7 bases clipped from V and 0 bases from J, the junction kept 2 bases outside the gene matches. In germline, CDR1 is MGHRA, CDR2 YSYEKL. The CDR3 covers 15 residues. The CDR3 bases are TGCGCCAGCACCCTAGCGGGGGGGAGCACAGATACGCAGTATTTT. Its translation: CASTLAGGSTDTQYF.

This clonotype was picked up a small number of times. The chain uses TRBV6-5 and TRBJ2-1; D might be TRBD2 (5 bases). The V gene lost 8 bases and the J gene lost 0 bases, with 8 bases spanning the gap. The length of the CDR3 is 13 residues. Germline lookup yields CDR1 MNHEY and CDR2 SVGAGI. CDR3 sequence: CASFGNSYNEQFF. The CDR3, as DNA: TGTGCCAGCTTCGGGAACTCCTACAATGAGCAGTTCTTC.

This rearrangement joins TRBV5-4 to TRBJ2-1, with TRBD2 matching 12 bases. The CDR3 runs 16 residues. Trimming took 0 bases from V and 8 from J; bases not matched to a gene: 6. Germline CDR1 reads SGHNT; CDR2 reads YYREEE (reference sequence). DNA for the CDR3: TGTGCCAGCAGCTTGGTCCTAGCGGGGGGGATCCATGAGCAGTTCTTC. Translated: CASSLVLAGGIHEQFF.

This clonotype appeared a few times. The V call is TRBV6-5, the J call TRBJ2-6, with D unresolved. The CDR3 is 16 amino acids. Germline assignment: CDR1 MNHEY and CDR2 SVGAGI. V was trimmed by 2 bases and J by 2 bases, leaving 10 bases between them. The CDR3 is CASSYVGVAGANVLTF. CDR3 coding DNA: TGTGCCAGCAGTTACGTTGGGGTCGCTGGGGCCAACGTCCTGACTTTC.

The genes are TRBV9 and TRBJ1-1; 7 bases align to TRBD1. This CDR3 has 14 residues. The V gene's germline CDR1 is SGDLS and CDR2 YYNGEE. The V and J ends lost 3 bases and 4 bases, in that order; junction bases with no gene match: 6. The CDR3 loop is CASSEQGSLTEAFF. The CDR3, as DNA: TGTGCCAGCAGCGAACAGGGGTCGCTCACTGAAGCTTTCTTT.

V gene TRBV6-4 combines with J gene TRBJ1-5, with D hard to call. The V end was cut by 5 bases, the J end by 9 bases, with 11 bases between. Germline loops: CDR1 MRHNA, CDR2 SNTAGT. There are 12 residues in the CDR3. The CDR3 sequence is CASSPGWGPQHF. The CDR3 nucleotides are TGTGCCAGCAGTCCCGGTTGGGGGCCCCAGCATTTT.

This chain uses TRBV25-1 with TRBJ2-2, with TRBD1 identical over 11 bases. Per the germline V gene, CDR1 is MGHDK and CDR2 is SYGVNS. J gave up 6 bases and V 11 bases, and 2 bases lay outside the gene matches. The CDR3 is made up of 12 amino acids. The CDR3 sequence: CASGQGAGELFF. The CDR3 nucleotides read TGTGCCTCGGGACAGGGGGCCGGGGAGCTGTTTTTT. Based on the CDR3 plus reference TRBV25-1 and TRBJ2-2, the full variable domain is EADIYQTPRYLVIGTGKKITLECSQTMGHDKMYWYQQDPGMELHLIHYSYGVNSTEKGDLSSESTVSRIRTEHFPLTLESARPSHTSQYLCASGQGAGELFFGEGSRLTVL.

The chain carries TRBV18 and TRBJ2-7, with D perhaps matching TRBD1 or TRBD2 (6 bases each). CDR1 and CDR2 from the germline V gene are KGHSH and LQKENI. V lost 2 bases and J lost 6, with 14 bases in between. The CDR3 totals 14 residues. The CDR3 DNA reads TGTGCCAGCTCACCAGGGGGGCCCCAACGCGAGCAGTACTTC. The encoded protein is CASSPGGPQREQYF.

As DNA, the CDR3 is TGTGCCAGCAGCCCAGGGGGAGGTGGGCGCCGGGATTCACCCCTCCACTTT. It translates to CASSPGGGGRRDSPLHF. The chain employs TRBV7-9 and TRBJ1-6; 7 bases are a match to TRBD1. The CDR3 totals 17 residues. Germline CDR1 and CDR2: SEHNR and FQNEAQ (reference sequence). Trimming removed 5 bases from V and 8 bases from J; junction bases left unmatched: 15.

This clonotype came up a few times. The chain has TRBV29-1 and TRBJ2-2; 7 nucleotides align to TRBD1. The CDR3 extends over 15 amino acids. Unmatched junction bases numbered 8, after V lost 4 bases and J lost 3 bases. The germline CDR1 and CDR2 sequences are SQVTM and ANQGSEA. The CDR3 loop is CSVVIGQAYTGELFF. CDR3 DNA sequence: TGCAGCGTTGTGATCGGACAGGCTTACACCGGGGAGCTGTTTTTT.

The CDR3: CASSFGPGGSQETQYF. The CDR3 nucleotides read TGTGCCAGCAGCTTTGGGCCGGGCGGGAGCCAAGAGACCCAGTACTTC. This chain connects TRBV7-8 to TRBJ2-5, with 7 bases matching TRBD2. This CDR3 is 16 amino acids long. CDR1 is SGHVS and CDR2 is FQNEAQ in the germline V gene. V trimming: 3 bases; J trimming: 1 base; junction bases outside the gene matches: 8.

This clonotype was observed a few times. This chain links TRBV4-1 with TRBJ2-1, with 11 positions matching TRBD1. This CDR3 is 16 amino acids long. V was pared by 2 bases and J by 5 bases, with 5 bases of the junction left unmatched. The V gene's germline CDR1 is MGHRA and CDR2 YSYEKL. The CDR3 DNA reads TGCGCCAGCAGCCAACTGGGACAGGGGGGAAACAATGAGCAGTTCTTC. Its translation: CASSQLGQGGNNEQFF.

V usage is TRBV13 and J usage is TRBJ1-5; 9 bases are shared with TRBD1. The CDR3 has 16 amino acids. In germline, CDR1 is PRHDT, CDR2 FYEKMQ (reference sequence). V shed 5 bases and J 0 bases; nucleotides not matched to a gene: 5. This chain's CDR3 is CASSQGTGISNQPQHF. Here the CDR3 DNA reads TGTGCCAGCAGCCAAGGGACAGGGATTAGCAATCAGCCCCAGCATTTT.